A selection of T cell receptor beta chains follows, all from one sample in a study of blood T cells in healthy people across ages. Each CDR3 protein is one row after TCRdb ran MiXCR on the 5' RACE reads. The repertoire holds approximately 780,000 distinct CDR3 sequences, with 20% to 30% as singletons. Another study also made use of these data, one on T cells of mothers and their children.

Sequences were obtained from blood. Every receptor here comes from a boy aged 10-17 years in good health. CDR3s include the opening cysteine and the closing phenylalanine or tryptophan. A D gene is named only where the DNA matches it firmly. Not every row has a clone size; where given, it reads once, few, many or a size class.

cdr3_nt: TGTGCCAGCAGCACCGACAGGGTAAGAACCTACGAGCAGTACTTC; cdr3_aa: CASSTDRVRTYEQYF; clone_size: few; v_call: TRBV7-9; d_call: TRBD1; j_call: TRBJ2-7
cdr3_nt: TGTGCCAGCAGCCAAGCGGGGGGAGGGACTGAAGCTTTCTTT; cdr3_aa: CASSQAGGGTEAFF; clone_size: NA; v_call: TRBV14; d_call: NA; j_call: TRBJ1-1
cdr3_nt: TGCAGCGTTATGACAGGGGAAGACTATGGCTACACCTTC; cdr3_aa: CSVMTGEDYGYTF; clone_size: NA; v_call: TRBV29-1; d_call: TRBD1; j_call: TRBJ1-2
cdr3_nt: TGCGCCAGCAACCCGGGACTAGCGGGGAGTGAGCAGTTCTTC; cdr3_aa: CASNPGLAGSEQFF; clone_size: few; v_call: TRBV4-1; d_call: TRBD2; j_call: TRBJ2-1
cdr3_nt: TGTGCCAGCTCACATGGCGGGGGCACCGAAGAGACCCAGTACTTC; cdr3_aa: CASSHGGGTEETQYF; clone_size: NA; v_call: TRBV18; d_call: NA; j_call: TRBJ2-5
cdr3_nt: TGTGCCAGCAGCGAACGGTGGCTAGCGGGGGACTACGAGCAGTACTTC; cdr3_aa: CASSERWLAGDYEQYF; clone_size: few; v_call: TRBV2; d_call: TRBD2; j_call: TRBJ2-7
cdr3_nt: TGTGCCAGCAGCTCCAGGACTCTAGGAGTGGGGTACAATGAGCAGTTCTTC; cdr3_aa: CASSSRTLGVGYNEQFF; clone_size: few; v_call: TRBV7-9; d_call: NA; j_call: TRBJ2-1
cdr3_nt: TGTGCCAGCAGCCCCATACAAGGGTCGACCCAGTACTTC; cdr3_aa: CASSPIQGSTQYF; clone_size: NA; v_call: TRBV7-2; d_call: NA; j_call: TRBJ2-5
cdr3_nt: TGCAGTGCTCCCGGCCCGGGACAGGGGTTCTATGGCTACACCTTC; cdr3_aa: CSAPGPGQGFYGYTF; clone_size: NA; v_call: TRBV20-1; d_call: TRBD1; j_call: TRBJ1-2
cdr3_nt: TGTGCCAGCAGCAAAGAGGGGGTAGCCAAAAACATTCAGTACTTC; cdr3_aa: CASSKEGVAKNIQYF; clone_size: few; v_call: TRBV21-1; d_call: NA; j_call: TRBJ2-4
cdr3_nt: TGTGCCACTACCCCTGGGACAGGGCGGGAAAAACTGTTTTTT; cdr3_aa: CATTPGTGREKLFF; clone_size: NA; v_call: TRBV3-1; d_call: TRBD1; j_call: TRBJ1-4
cdr3_nt: TGCAGCGTTTCCCCCGAGGTATATGGCTACACCTTC; cdr3_aa: CSVSPEVYGYTF; clone_size: NA; v_call: TRBV29-1; d_call: NA; j_call: TRBJ1-2
cdr3_nt: TGTGCCAGCAGCCCCAGGGGAATCGGGACCGGGGAGCTGTTTTTT; cdr3_aa: CASSPRGIGTGELFF; clone_size: few; v_call: TRBV12-3/TRBV12-4; d_call: NA; j_call: TRBJ2-2